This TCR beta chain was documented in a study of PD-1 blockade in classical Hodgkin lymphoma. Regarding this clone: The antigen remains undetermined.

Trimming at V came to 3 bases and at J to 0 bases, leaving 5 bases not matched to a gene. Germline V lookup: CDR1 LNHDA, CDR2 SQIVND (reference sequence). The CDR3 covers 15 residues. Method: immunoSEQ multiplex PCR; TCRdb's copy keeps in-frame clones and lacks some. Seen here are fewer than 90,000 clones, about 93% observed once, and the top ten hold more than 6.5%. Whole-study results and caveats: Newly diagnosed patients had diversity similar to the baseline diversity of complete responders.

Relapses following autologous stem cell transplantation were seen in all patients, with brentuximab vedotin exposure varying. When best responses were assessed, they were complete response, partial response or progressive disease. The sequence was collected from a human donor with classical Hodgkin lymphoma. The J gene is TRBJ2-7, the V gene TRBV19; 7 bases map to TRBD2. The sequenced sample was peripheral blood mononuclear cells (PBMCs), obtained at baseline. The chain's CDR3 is CASSIRDYSSYEQYF. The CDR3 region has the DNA TGTGCCAGTAGTATCCGGGACTACAGCTCCTACGAGCAGTACTTC.